These T cell receptor beta chains were read from a single sample in a study of blood T cell repertoires in COVID-19. Libraries were prepared by immunoSEQ multiplex PCR; TCRdb keeps only in-frame clonotypes and omits some of them. The sample carries around 200,000 clones, about 80% recorded once. Material for sequencing was peripheral blood. All receptors derive from a middle-aged man with active or convalescent COVID-19. CDR3s include the opening cysteine and the closing phenylalanine or tryptophan. D genes are given only for firm matches. The size of a clone is reported for some rows only, either as once, few or many, or as a class for expanded clones.

>few|TRBV3-1/TRBV3-2|TRBJ1-3|.
CASSQRGFGNTIYF
TGTGCCAGCAGCCAACGGGGGTTTGGAAACACCATATATTTT
>once|TRBV25-1|TRBJ2-1|TRBD1
CASSELSSRGRDNEQFF
TGTGCCAGCAGTGAACTTAGCTCCAGGGGGCGCGACAATGAGCAGTTCTTC
>.|TRBV4-1|TRBJ1-3|.
CASSQEWQIMGNTIYF
TGCGCCAGCAGCCAAGAGTGGCAGATAATGGGAAACACCATATATTTT
>.|TRBV27|TRBJ2-2|.
CASSLSRRAGTGELFF
TGTGCCAGCAGTTTATCAAGGAGGGCGGGCACCGGGGAGCTGTTTTTT
>few|TRBV19|TRBJ1-1|TRBD1
CASSGQGVTEAFF
TGTGCCAGTAGCGGACAGGGGGTGACTGAAGCTTTCTTT
>.|TRBV15|TRBJ1-1|TRBD1
CATSGDRGPGTEAFF
TGTGCCACCAGCGGCGACAGGGGGCCCGGCACTGAAGCTTTCTTT
>few|TRBV5-1|TRBJ2-1|.
CASSLGTSGTHQQFF
TGCGCCAGCAGCTTGGGGACATCGGGTACCCACCAGCAGTTCTTC
>.|TRBV29-1|TRBJ1-2|.
CSVEEVGSGYTF
TGCAGCGTTGAAGAGGTCGGGTCTGGCTACACCTTC
>.|TRBV6-5|TRBJ2-7|TRBD2
CASSYSRREVYEQYF
TGTGCCAGCAGTTACAGCAGGCGGGAGGTATACGAGCAGTACTTC
>.|TRBV5-8|TRBJ1-5|.
CASSSTAYNQPQHF
TGTGCCAGCAGCTCGACAGCCTACAATCAGCCCCAGCATTTT
>.|TRBV30|TRBJ2-7|.
CAWATRGFTYEQYF
TGTGCCTGGGCTACCAGGGGATTCACCTACGAGCAGTACTTC
>.|TRBV7-2|TRBJ2-7|TRBD1
CASSLAGQSYEQYF
TGTGCCAGCAGCTTAGCGGGACAGTCCTACGAGCAGTACTTC
>.|TRBV27|TRBJ2-1|TRBD1
CASSLLGQGQYNEQFF
TGTGCCAGCAGTTTATTGGGACAGGGCCAGTACAATGAGCAGTTCTTC
>.|TRBV28|TRBJ1-5|.
CASSLKGNNQPQHF
TGTGCCAGCAGTTTAAAGGGGAACAATCAGCCCCAGCATTTT
>.|TRBV18|TRBJ2-7|TRBD1
CASSPKTGDPYEQYF
TGTGCCAGCTCACCCAAAACAGGGGACCCCTACGAGCAGTACTTC